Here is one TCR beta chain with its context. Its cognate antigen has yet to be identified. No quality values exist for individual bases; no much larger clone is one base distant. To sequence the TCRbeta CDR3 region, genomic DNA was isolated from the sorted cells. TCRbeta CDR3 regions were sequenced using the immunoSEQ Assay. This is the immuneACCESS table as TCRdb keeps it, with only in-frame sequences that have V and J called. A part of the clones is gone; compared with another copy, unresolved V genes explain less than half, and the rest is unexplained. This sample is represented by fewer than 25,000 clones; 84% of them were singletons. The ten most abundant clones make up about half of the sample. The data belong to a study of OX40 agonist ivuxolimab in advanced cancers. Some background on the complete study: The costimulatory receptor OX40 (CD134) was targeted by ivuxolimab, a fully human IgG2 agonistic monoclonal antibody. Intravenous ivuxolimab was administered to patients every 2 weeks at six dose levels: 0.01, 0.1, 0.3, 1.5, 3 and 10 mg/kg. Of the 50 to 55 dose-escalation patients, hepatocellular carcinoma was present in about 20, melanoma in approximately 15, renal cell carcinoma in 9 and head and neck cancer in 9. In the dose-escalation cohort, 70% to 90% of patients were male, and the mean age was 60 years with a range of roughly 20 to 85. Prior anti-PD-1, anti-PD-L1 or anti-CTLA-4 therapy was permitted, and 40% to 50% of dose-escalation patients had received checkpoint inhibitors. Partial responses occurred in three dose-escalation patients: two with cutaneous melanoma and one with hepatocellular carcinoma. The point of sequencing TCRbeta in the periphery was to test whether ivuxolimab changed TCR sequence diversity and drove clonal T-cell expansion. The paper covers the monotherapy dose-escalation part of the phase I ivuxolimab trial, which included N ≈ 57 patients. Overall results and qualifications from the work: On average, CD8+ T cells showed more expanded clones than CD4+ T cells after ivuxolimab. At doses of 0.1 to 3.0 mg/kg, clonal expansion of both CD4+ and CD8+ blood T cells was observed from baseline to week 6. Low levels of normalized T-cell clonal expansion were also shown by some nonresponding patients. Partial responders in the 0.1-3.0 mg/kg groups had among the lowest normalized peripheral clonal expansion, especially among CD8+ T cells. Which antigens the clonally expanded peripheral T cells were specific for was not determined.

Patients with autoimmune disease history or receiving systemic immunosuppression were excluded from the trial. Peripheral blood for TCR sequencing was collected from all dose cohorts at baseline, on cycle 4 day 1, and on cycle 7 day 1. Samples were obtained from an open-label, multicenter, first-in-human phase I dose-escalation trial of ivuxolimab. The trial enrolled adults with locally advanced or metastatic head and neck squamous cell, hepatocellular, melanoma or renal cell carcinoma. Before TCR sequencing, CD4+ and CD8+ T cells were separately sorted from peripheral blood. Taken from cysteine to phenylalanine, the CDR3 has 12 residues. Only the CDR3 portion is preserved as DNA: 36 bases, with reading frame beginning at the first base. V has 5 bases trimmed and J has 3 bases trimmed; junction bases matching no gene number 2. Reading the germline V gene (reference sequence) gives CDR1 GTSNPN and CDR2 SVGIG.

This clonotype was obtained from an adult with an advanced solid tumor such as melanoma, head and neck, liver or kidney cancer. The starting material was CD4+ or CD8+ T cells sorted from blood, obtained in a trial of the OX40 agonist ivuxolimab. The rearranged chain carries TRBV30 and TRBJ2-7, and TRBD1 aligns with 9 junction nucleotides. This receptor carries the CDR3 CAWWGQGYEQYF. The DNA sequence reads TGTGCCTGGTGGGGACAGGGCTACGAGCAGTACTTC.